This TCR beta chain was obtained from a study of T cell clonotyping in hematopoietic cell transplantation. Note on this clone: As yet, its antigen is unknown.

Study results and caveats: Graft donor and pretransplant recipient Inverse Simpson Index values predicted broader posttransplant TCR diversity. Without cell sorting, CD4 versus CD8 contributions remain unresolved. After transplant, recipient diversity fell while pathologically expanded clonotypes grew through day 180.

Generated by immunoSEQ multiplex PCR, the TCRdb table keeps only in-frame clones and is missing some. The table shows thousands of clones, with 85% to 90% occurring only once. The CDR3 contains 12 residues. The germline V and J ends were trimmed by 5 bases and 3 bases, with 8 bases remaining between them. The germline CDR1 and CDR2 sequences are SEHNR and FQNEAQ (reference sequence). The chain recombines TRBV7-9 with TRBJ2-7, with D possibly being TRBD1 (6 bases). The TCR originated in a female patient aged 50-59 years who had an allogeneic stem cell transplant from an unrelated donor, so the T cells may come from the graft donor. Some clones in this sample may be carry-over from other donors' samples. The sample was peripheral blood mononuclear cells, taken 180 days after allogeneic stem cell transplant. The CDR3 DNA follows: TGTGCCAGCAGCCAGACAGGCTACGAGCAGTACTTC. This encodes CASSQTGYEQYF.